Listed below are T cell receptor beta chains from one sample, sequenced in a study of CD8 T cells in ankylosing spondylitis. TCRdb ran MiXCR on the 5' RACE reads and lists one entry per CDR3 protein. This sample has under 200,000 distinct CDR3 sequences, with under 15% found just once. Sequencing input: blood, either unsorted or a sorted T cell fraction (not recorded which). Receptors originate from a female donor with ankylosing spondylitis or in good health (not recorded which). CDR3s leave out the opening cysteine and the closing phenylalanine or tryptophan. A D gene is named only where the DNA matches it firmly.

J	V	D	CDR3
TRBJ1-5	TRBV18	NA	ASSPPGQESYQPQH
TRBJ2-1	TRBV6-1	NA	ASSEVGGRDEQF
TRBJ1-6	TRBV5-1	TRBD1	ASSFQGTEVNSPLH
TRBJ1-3	TRBV18	TRBD1	ASSPGQGTPSSGNTIY
TRBJ1-5	TRBV29-1	TRBD1	SVATGGDQPQH
TRBJ2-1	TRBV5-1	NA	ASSLDPSRFDEQF
TRBJ2-2	TRBV7-3	NA	ASSLYGGELF
TRBJ2-1	TRBV7-8	NA	ASRFGSGTNNEQF
TRBJ2-2	TRBV28	TRBD2	ASSLAGGPSGELF
TRBJ1-5	TRBV7-2	TRBD1	ASSSRQGGNQPQH
TRBJ2-7	TRBV15	TRBD2	ATSRKGLAGAEQY
TRBJ1-5	TRBV5-1	TRBD1	ASSLDPFSSRGRDQPQH
TRBJ1-3	TRBV7-2	NA	ASSFDGSGNTIY
TRBJ2-4	TRBV29-1	NA	SVSLGSENIQY
TRBJ1-1	TRBV28	NA	ASSLGGIGDTEAF
TRBJ2-6	TRBV19	NA	ASSIKGTSGANVLT
TRBJ2-3	TRBV28	TRBD2	PSSFPSGLTDTQY
TRBJ1-4	TRBV6-5	NA	ASSFLSGPTNEKLF
TRBJ2-1	TRBV20-1	TRBD2	SANRGVSGSRNEQF
TRBJ1-2	TRBV20-1	NA	SARDSTHYGYT
TRBJ2-5	TRBV7-9	NA	ASSLPLSGRETQY